This T cell receptor (beta chain) was recovered during a study of T cell responses to AZD1222 COVID-19 vaccine (dated by TCRdb to the early 2020s). Turning to the overall study: AZD1222 recipients whose second dose came at about 4 weeks and those whose second dose came at about 12 weeks were combined into one group, since spike-specific TCR depth and breadth did not differ between the two schedules. A total of under 250 trial participants underwent TCR sequencing, of whom roughly 210 had received two doses of AZD1222 and about 26 had received two doses of the MenACWY control vaccine. Trial participants were enrolled into age subgroups of 18-55, 56-69 and 70-plus years, which contained approximately 150, 28 and 58 TCR-sequenced participants, respectively.

The CDR3 regions of human TCRbeta chains were subjected to immunosequencing. The study's own analysis went as follows. Repertoire TCRs were matched against a reference library of SARS-CoV-2-specific TCRs generated with the MIRA antigen-specificity platform. Breadth meant the fraction of unique TCRs that were SARS-CoV-2-associated, whereas depth meant the fraction of total T cells that were SARS-CoV-2-associated. Using the MIRA data, every spike-specific TCR was mapped to the spike region that the TCR reacted to and assigned to either a CD4 or a CD8 class. Log10-transformed breadth and depth values were compared by one-way ANOVA with Sidak's multiple comparisons tests. Imported from immuneACCESS, the table was reduced by TCRdb to in-frame sequences with V and J called. These copies leave out some clones; in studies compared against another copy, an unresolved V gene accounts for under half, and the cause of the remainder is not known. V and J calls and clone size are copied from that table; D and trimming were computed from the DNA. This sample has more than 110,000 clones in its table, and 92% of those were observed once. The top ten hold approximately 5.4% of the sample.

Interpreted using the paper, the time point label stands for: baseline before first vaccination. Vaccinee samples were obtained from the UK trials COV001 and COV002, which included a single-blind randomized controlled phase 2/3 trial of AZD1222 (ChAdOx1 nCoV-19) in healthy adults. Trial participant PBMC samples were collected at day 0 and day 28 after the second dose for TCRbeta chain sequencing. What the research found in general, with its limitations: Nearly half of unique spike-specific TCRs reportedly recognized epitopes outside regions mutated in the B.1.351 and B.1.1.7 variants. Because no day 14 peak-response samples were available, repertoires were characterized only after the peak T cell response. After two AZD1222 doses, both the breadth and the depth of spike-specific TCRs were significantly higher than at day 0 and than in MenACWY recipients. In the small 56-69-year group, the increase in depth fell short of significance, most likely because of low power. Only five to seven AZD1222 recipients were SARS-CoV-2 seropositive at baseline, limiting conclusions about previously exposed vaccinees. The whole spike protein was spanned by vaccine-associated CD4 TCRs, and dominant responses were seen in regions 160-218 and 743-854. Most participants were white British and females outnumbered males, and the authors suggested that clonal diversity may have been underestimated.

Notes on this clone: The antigen it recognizes is unknown. Base-call qualities are not available, and no considerably larger clone is one nucleotide away.

This receptor was identified in an adult in good health. Material: peripheral blood, obtained on day 0 of AZD1222 vaccination.

CDR3 reads: CASSLGGGNQQYF. The sequenced DNA is TGTGCCAGCAGTCTTGGCGGCGGAAACCAGCAGTACTTC. The sequence is built from TRBV7-9 and TRBJ2-7; no D gene call is confident. The CDR3 covers 13 residues, taking in both the cysteine and the phenylalanine. Only the CDR3 DNA stays, 39 bases, in frame from base 1. The germline V gene (reference sequence) supplies CDR1 SEHNR and CDR2 FQNEAQ. V is pared back by 6 bases and J by 8 bases, with 17 bases lying between the germline termini.